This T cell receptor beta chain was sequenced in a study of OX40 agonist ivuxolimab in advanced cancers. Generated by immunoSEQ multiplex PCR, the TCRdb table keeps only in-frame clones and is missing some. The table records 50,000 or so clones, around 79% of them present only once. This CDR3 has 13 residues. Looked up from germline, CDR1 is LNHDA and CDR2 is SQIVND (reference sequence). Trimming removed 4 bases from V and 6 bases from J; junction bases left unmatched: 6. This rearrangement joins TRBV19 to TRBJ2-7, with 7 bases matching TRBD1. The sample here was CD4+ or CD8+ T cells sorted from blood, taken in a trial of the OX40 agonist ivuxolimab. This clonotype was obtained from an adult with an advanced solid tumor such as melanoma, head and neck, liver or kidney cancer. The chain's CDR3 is CASSTSRDSEQYF. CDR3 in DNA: TGTGCCAGTAGTACGTCCCGGGACAGCGAGCAGTACTTC.